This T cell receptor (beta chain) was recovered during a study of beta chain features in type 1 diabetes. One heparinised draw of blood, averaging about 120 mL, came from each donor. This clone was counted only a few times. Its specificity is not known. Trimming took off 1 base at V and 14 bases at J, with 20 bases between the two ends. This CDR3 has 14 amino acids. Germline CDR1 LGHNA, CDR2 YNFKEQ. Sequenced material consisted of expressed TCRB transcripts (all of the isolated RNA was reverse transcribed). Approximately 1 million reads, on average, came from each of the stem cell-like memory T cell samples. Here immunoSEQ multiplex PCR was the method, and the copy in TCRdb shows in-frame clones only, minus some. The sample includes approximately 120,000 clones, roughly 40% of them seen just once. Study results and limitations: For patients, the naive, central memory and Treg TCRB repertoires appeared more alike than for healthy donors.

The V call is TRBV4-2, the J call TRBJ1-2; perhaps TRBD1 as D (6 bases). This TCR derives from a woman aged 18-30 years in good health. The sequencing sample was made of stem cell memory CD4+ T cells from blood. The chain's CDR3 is CASSQGYIVTGLTF. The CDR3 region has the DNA TGTGCCAGCAGCCAAGGTTATATTGTGACAGGCCTGACCTTC.